Shown below are 8 T cell receptor beta chains from a single sample sequenced in a study of blood T cells in healthy people across ages. A J-beta primer mix and a sample-barcoded 5' primer were used in a second PCR of roughly 6 to 12 cycles. TCRdb independently ran MiXCR on the 5' RACE reads; one entry per CDR3 protein. The data contain roughly 1,100,000 distinct CDR3 sequences, roughly 24% of them seen just once; the ten biggest clones take up around 0.75%. This sample was shared with a second study, whose subject was T cells of mothers and their children.

Sequences were obtained from blood. The receptors here all came from a girl aged 2 to 9 in good health.

Only a few counts were recorded for this clonotype. CDR3 DNA: TGCAGTGCTAGAGACCCCGGGACTAGGGGTCATCAAGAGACCCAGTACTTC. Protein product: CSARDPGTRGHQETQYF. V usage is TRBV20-1 and J usage is TRBJ2-5; 8 bases are shared with TRBD2. This CDR3 contains 17 residues. V lost 0 bases and J lost 2; bases outside the gene matches: 11. The V gene's germline CDR1 is DFQATT and CDR2 SNEGSKA (reference sequence).

The chain carries TRBV7-6 and TRBJ2-7, with 8 bases matching TRBD1. V dropped 4 bases and J dropped 12; count of bases not matched to a gene: 14. Germline lookup yields CDR1 SGHVS and CDR2 FNYEAQ. The CDR3 has 14 residues. This chain's CDR3 is CASSSPIRPGQAYF. The CDR3 DNA reads as TGTGCCAGCAGCTCGCCGATTCGACCGGGACAGGCGTACTTC.

The gene calls are TRBV28 and TRBJ1-2, with D perhaps TRBD1 (6 bases). Germline lookup yields CDR1 MDHEN and CDR2 SYDVKM. The V and J ends lost 6 bases and 6 bases respectively, with 17 bases between them. This CDR3 region has 14 residues. The CDR3 protein is CASRSSGTPNGYTF. The CDR3 bases are TGTGCCAGCAGATCCTCCGGGACACCTAATGGCTACACCTTC.

The chain uses TRBV29-1 and TRBJ2-7; 7 nucleotides line up with TRBD1. The J segment lost 3 bases and the V segment lost 4 bases, leaving 6 bases of the junction unmatched. The CDR3 consists of 13 residues. Germline CDR1 SQVTM, CDR2 ANQGSEA. The CDR3 coding sequence is TGCAGCGTTGTACAGGGGCCCGTCTACGAGCAGTACTTC. It specifies CSVVQGPVYEQYF.

This chain joins TRBV12-3 or TRBV12-4 and TRBJ2-5; D unclear. V lost 8 bases and J lost 2, with 12 bases in between. The CDR3 is 13 residues long. CDR3 sequence: CASADGPQETQYF. In DNA form, the CDR3 reads TGTGCCAGCGCGGACGGGCCTCAAGAGACCCAGTACTTC.

A single count supports this clonotype. This rearrangement joins TRBV5-6 to TRBJ1-2; 7 bases agree with TRBD1. J gave up 4 bases and V 6 bases, and 6 bases lay outside the gene matches. CDR1 SGHDT and CDR2 YYEEEE come from the germline V gene. The CDR3 is made up of 13 amino acids. This CDR3 reads CASTTDRIYGYTF. CDR3 in DNA: TGTGCCAGCACCACGGACAGGATCTATGGCTACACCTTC.

The V and J genes are TRBV20-1 and TRBJ2-7; D is possibly TRBD1 (6 bases). This CDR3 spans 11 amino acids. Trimming pared 3 bases from V and 5 bases from J, leaving 8 bases between. Per germline, CDR1 DFQATT and CDR2 SNEGSKA (reference sequence). CDR3 sequence reads: CSASRDNEQYF. The CDR3, as DNA: TGCAGTGCTAGTCGGGACAACGAGCAGTACTTC.

This chain connects TRBV2 to TRBJ2-1; possible D gene TRBD1, 5 bases. CDR1 and CDR2 (germline): SNHLY, FYNNEI. This CDR3 spans 14 amino acids. Trimming removed 1 base at V and 3 bases at J, with 7 bases between. This chain's CDR3 is CASSEDRGYNEQFF. CDR3 coding DNA: TGTGCCAGCAGTGAAGATAGGGGCTACAATGAGCAGTTCTTC. Based on the CDR3 plus reference TRBV2 and TRBJ2-1, the full variable domain is EPEVTQTPSHQVTQMGQEVILRCVPISNHLYFYWYRQILGQKVEFLVSFYNNEISEKSEIFDDQFSVERPDGSNFTLKIRSTKLEDSAMYFCASSEDRGYNEQFFGPGTRLTVL.